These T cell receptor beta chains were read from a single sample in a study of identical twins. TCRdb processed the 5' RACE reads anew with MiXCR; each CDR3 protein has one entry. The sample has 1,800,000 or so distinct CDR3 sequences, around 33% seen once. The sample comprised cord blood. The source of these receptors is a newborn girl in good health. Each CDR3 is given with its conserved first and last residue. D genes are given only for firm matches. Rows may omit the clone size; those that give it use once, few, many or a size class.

TGTGCCAGCAGTTACCACGGCGGCCGACAGGACTATGGCTACACCTTC | CASSYHGGRQDYGYTF | TRBJ1-2 | TRBV6-6 | NA | NA | 16
TGTGCCAGCAGCTTAAGTGGTAGCACGCGGGTACGAGAGACCCAGTACTTC | CASSLSGSTRVRETQYF | TRBJ2-5 | TRBV7-2 | NA | NA | 17
TGTGCCAGCAGCCGACTAGCGGGTATTAGCACAGATACGCAGTATTTT | CASSRLAGISTDTQYF | TRBJ2-3 | TRBV7-2 | many | TRBD2 | 16
TGTGCCAGCAGTCAAACTAGTCCCTCCTACGAGCAGTACTTC | CASSQTSPSYEQYF | TRBJ2-7 | TRBV28 | few | NA | 14
TGCAGCGTATTGGGACGCCGGGACAGACCGAACAATGAGCAGTTCTTC | CSVLGRRDRPNNEQFF | TRBJ2-1 | TRBV29-1 | NA | TRBD1 | 16
TGTGCCAGCAGCCGGGGGACTAGCGGATCTACAGATACGCAGTATTTT | CASSRGTSGSTDTQYF | TRBJ2-3 | TRBV4-2 | few | TRBD2 | 16
TGTGCCAGCGGCCCCGGCCGCGGGACTGAAGCTTTCTTT | CASGPGRGTEAFF | TRBJ1-1 | TRBV27 | NA | NA | 13
TGCAGTGGTGTGACAGGGGGCGCTTCCGGGGCCAACGTCCTGACTTTC | CSGVTGGASGANVLTF | TRBJ2-6 | TRBV20-1 | NA | TRBD1 | 16
TGTGCCAGCAGCCAAGAGCAGGACAGGGGGCGTGAGCAGTACTTC | CASSQEQDRGREQYF | TRBJ2-7 | TRBV3-1 | once | TRBD1 | 15
TGCAGTGCTAGTGCGACTAGTTCAGATACGCAGTATTTT | CSASATSSDTQYF | TRBJ2-3 | TRBV20-1 | NA | NA | 13
TGTGCCAGCAGCCCAACCGGGACTAGCGTGGGCACAGATACGCAGTATTTT | CASSPTGTSVGTDTQYF | TRBJ2-3 | TRBV7-9 | few | TRBD2 | 17
TGTGCCAGCAGCTTAGCCAGGGCGACTGGCGAGCAGTACTTC | CASSLARATGEQYF | TRBJ2-7 | TRBV7-6 | few | NA | 14
TGCAGTGCCAACCCGGGACAGTCCTCGAACTATGGCTACACCTTC | CSANPGQSSNYGYTF | TRBJ1-2 | TRBV20-1 | NA | TRBD1 | 15
TGTGCCAGCGCGTTAATTTTGGGAGGGCCCACTGAAGCTTTCTTT | CASALILGGPTEAFF | TRBJ1-1 | TRBV12-3/TRBV12-4 | NA | NA | 15
TGTGCCAGCAGCCAAGAGGACCAGCCCCTATGGGGCCTCTACAATGAGCAGTACTTC | CASSQEDQPLWGLYNEQYF | TRBJ2-4 | TRBV4-2 | NA | NA | 19
TGCAGCGCCGGACTCAGGGTGGGCGGCTATGGCTACACCTTC | CSAGLRVGGYGYTF | TRBJ1-2 | TRBV29-1 | NA | NA | 14
TGTGCCAGCAGTTTTCTGGGACAAGAGACCCAGTACTTC | CASSFLGQETQYF | TRBJ2-5 | TRBV27 | few | NA | 13
TGCAGTGCTATACCCGGACCTTATGGCTACACCTTC | CSAIPGPYGYTF | TRBJ1-2 | TRBV20-1 | NA | NA | 12
TGTGCCAGCACCCCACTAGGGTCGGCAGGGAGTACAGATACGCAGTATTTT | CASTPLGSAGSTDTQYF | TRBJ2-3 | TRBV11-2 | few | NA | 17
TGTGCCAGCAGCTTAGTGTCGACAGAGAGGAACACTGAAGCTTTCTTT | CASSLVSTERNTEAFF | TRBJ1-1 | TRBV7-2 | NA | NA | 16
TGTGCCAGCCGACAACAGGGAAATGAGCAGTTCTTC | CASRQQGNEQFF | TRBJ2-1 | TRBV27 | NA | NA | 12
TGCAGCGTTGAAGCCTCTTACACCGGGATCATCTATGGCTACACCTTC | CSVEASYTGIIYGYTF | TRBJ1-2 | TRBV29-1 | many | NA | 16
TGTGCCAGCAGTTTTTGGGACCTGACTAGCGGGAGGGCCGTTGAGCAGTTCTTC | CASSFWDLTSGRAVEQFF | TRBJ2-1 | TRBV28 | many | TRBD2 | 18